Sequencing of this T cell receptor beta chain was carried out in a study of siplizumab effects on memory and regulatory T cells. General observations from the study: Unstimulated subsets were the mapping target of only a minor fraction of alloreactive clones.

Profiling relied on immunoSEQ multiplex PCR, and the TCRdb table lists in-frame clones only, not all of them. The sample lists around 100,000 clones, roughly 94% seen once, with around 0.33% in the top ten. This clone was observed a single time. The antigen is not known. The CDR3 loop spans 15 amino acids. The V gene lost 5 bases and the J gene lost 1 base, with 12 bases spanning the gap. Germline V gene sequence: CDR1 LNHDA, CDR2 SQIVND (reference sequence). This sequence joins TRBV19 and TRBJ2-4; D not certain. This sequence originates from a human donor in good health. Sequencing was performed on non-Treg CD4+ T cells sorted from blood. The CDR3 region is CASSDGRRAKNIQYF. The DNA of the CDR3 is TGTGCCAGTAGTGACGGCCGCAGGGCCAAAAACATTCAGTACTTC.